These T cell receptor beta chains were read from a single sample in a study of T cells in narcolepsy. Repertoires were generated with immunoSEQ multiplex PCR, while TCRdb's copy carries only in-frame clones and drops some. The sample lists about 25,000 clones; 84% were seen once. Sequenced material: CD45RA- memory CD4+ T cells from PBMCs. The receptors were gathered from a human donor with narcolepsy. The CDR3 runs from the conserved cysteine through the conserved F or W. The D gene is left open where the match is weak. Clone size is not always given. Where it is, it says once, few, many or a class for expanded clones.

v_gene	d_gene	j_gene	abundance	CDR3aa	CDR3nt
TRBV5-4	-	TRBJ1-5	-	CASSLGGASQPQHF	TGTGCCAGCAGCTTGGGTGGGGCAAGTCAGCCCCAGCATTTT
TRBV5-4	-	TRBJ1-2	few	CASSQFTGEEYGYTF	TGTGCCAGCAGCCAATTCACCGGGGAGGAGTATGGCTACACCTTC
TRBV7-2	TRBD1	TRBJ2-3	-	CASSYEGATDTQYF	TGTGCCAGCAGCTACGAGGGGGCCACAGATACGCAGTATTTT
TRBV11-3	-	TRBJ2-4	-	CASSTGNEGNIQYF	TGTGCCAGCAGCACGGGGAACGAGGGAAACATTCAGTACTTC
TRBV7-8	-	TRBJ1-1	-	CASSLAMGKGAFF	TGTGCCAGCAGCTTAGCAATGGGGAAGGGTGCTTTCTTT
TRBV19	-	TRBJ2-2	-	CASSLGDRGGELFF	TGTGCCAGTAGTTTGGGCGATCGGGGCGGGGAGCTGTTTTTT
TRBV27	-	TRBJ1-1	-	CASSLSYMNTEAFF	TGTGCCAGCAGTTTAAGTTATATGAACACTGAAGCTTTCTTT
TRBV29-1	TRBD2	TRBJ2-3	-	CSVGTSETDTQYF	TGCAGCGTGGGGACTAGCGAAACAGATACGCAGTATTTT
TRBV4-3	TRBD1	TRBJ1-2	-	CASSQGYRGGTNYGYTF	TGCGCCAGCAGCCAAGGATACAGGGGAGGGACTAACTATGGCTACACCTTC
TRBV7-9	TRBD1	TRBJ2-7	-	CASRPRTGSSYEQYF	TGTGCCAGCAGACCCCGGACAGGGAGCTCCTACGAGCAGTACTTC
TRBV10-3	-	TRBJ2-7	few	CAVESGGGEQYF	TGTGCCGTGGAATCCGGAGGTGGGGAGCAGTACTTC
TRBV28	TRBD1	TRBJ2-7	-	CASSLAGTGNYEQYF	TGTGCCAGCAGTTTAGCCGGGACAGGTAACTACGAGCAGTACTTC
TRBV2	-	TRBJ1-5	few	CASSAGENQPQHF	TGTGCCAGCAGTGCAGGAGAGAATCAGCCCCAGCATTTT
TRBV29-1	-	TRBJ1-3	few	CSVEAGDSGNTIYF	TGCAGCGTTGAAGCGGGGGACTCTGGAAACACCATATATTTT
TRBV5-1	TRBD1	TRBJ2-6	-	CASSSSGTGSSGANVLTF	TGCGCCAGCAGTTCCTCCGGGACAGGGTCCTCTGGGGCCAACGTCCTGACTTTC
TRBV7-8	-	TRBJ2-3	-	CASSDIRGLADTQYF	TGTGCCAGCAGCGATATACGGGGCCTAGCCGATACGCAGTATTTT
TRBV7-2	-	TRBJ1-5	-	CASSLQGRIGRQPQHF	TGTGCCAGCAGCTTACAGGGGAGGATTGGCCGTCAGCCCCAGCATTTT
TRBV19	-	TRBJ2-1	-	CASSPSPGPQFF	TGTGCCAGTAGCCCTTCCCCGGGACCACAGTTCTTC
TRBV6-6	-	TRBJ1-1	-	CASRGGNTEAFF	TGTGCCAGCCGGGGGGGGAACACTGAAGCTTTCTTT
TRBV28	-	TRBJ2-1	-	CASSPAGALNEQFF	TGTGCCAGCAGCCCCGCGGGCGCGCTGAATGAGCAGTTCTTC
TRBV6-5	-	TRBJ2-5	-	CASATGPFQETQYF	TGTGCCAGCGCGACGGGGCCCTTCCAAGAGACCCAGTACTTC
TRBV6-5	-	TRBJ1-6	-	CASSSRSGLNSPLHF	TGTGCCAGCAGCTCCCGGAGCGGGCTTAATTCACCCCTCCACTTT
TRBV10-3	-	TRBJ1-5	-	CAIGHSNQPQHF	TGTGCCATCGGGCATAGCAATCAGCCCCAGCATTTT
TRBV11-2	-	TRBJ1-1	-	CASSALGSQAELNAEAFF	TGTGCCAGCAGCGCCTTAGGATCCCAGGCAGAACTGAACGCTGAAGCTTTCTTT
TRBV2	-	TRBJ2-3	-	CASRRQPDTQYF	TGTGCCAGCAGGAGACAACCCGATACGCAGTATTTT
TRBV29-1	-	TRBJ2-7	-	CSVTRDRRGEQYF	TGCAGCGTCACTAGGGATCGGAGGGGCGAGCAGTACTTC
TRBV28	-	TRBJ1-5	-	CASSFGGQGNNQPQHF	TGTGCCAGCAGTTTCGGTGGGCAGGGGAACAATCAGCCCCAGCATTTT
TRBV2	-	TRBJ2-7	-	CASSFPPDSVYEQYF	TGTGCCAGCAGCTTCCCCCCGGACAGTGTCTACGAACAGTACTTC
TRBV7-2	TRBD1	TRBJ2-1	-	CASSLDRGQQFF	TGTGCCAGCAGCTTAGACAGGGGTCAGCAGTTCTTC
TRBV6-1	TRBD1	TRBJ2-2	-	CASSERWGTVNTGELFF	TGTGCCAGCAGTGAAAGGTGGGGGACAGTAAACACCGGGGAGCTGTTTTTT
TRBV7-9	TRBD1	TRBJ2-3	-	CASSPRGPDTQYF	TGTGCCAGCAGCCCCAGGGGGCCAGATACGCAGTATTTT
TRBV20-1	-	TRBJ2-1	-	CSARARDEQFF	TGCAGTGCTAGAGCAAGGGATGAGCAGTTCTTC
TRBV7-9	-	TRBJ1-3	few	CASSLYQGDSGNTIYF	TGTGCCAGCAGCTTGTATCAGGGCGACTCTGGAAACACCATATATTTT
TRBV19	TRBD2	TRBJ2-3	-	CASSTSGSVWDTQYF	TGTGCCAGTAGTACTAGCGGGAGTGTTTGGGATACGCAGTATTTT
TRBV28	TRBD2	TRBJ2-7	-	CASSRGGTFYEQYF	TGTGCCAGCAGTCGGGGAGGGACTTTTTACGAGCAGTACTTC
TRBV7-9	TRBD1	TRBJ2-7	-	CASSFLRGKTSYEQYF	TGTGCCAGCAGCTTCCTCAGGGGGAAGACCTCCTACGAGCAGTACTTC
TRBV4-2	TRBD1	TRBJ1-1	-	CASSPTTGGTEAFF	TGTGCCAGCAGCCCAACAACAGGGGGCACTGAAGCTTTCTTT
TRBV11-2	-	TRBJ1-5	-	CASSFGLNQPQHF	TGTGCCAGCAGCTTTGGACTAAATCAGCCCCAGCATTTT
TRBV28	TRBD2	TRBJ2-7	-	CASRHGLAGRDAPEQYF	TGTGCCAGCAGGCACGGACTAGCGGGAAGAGACGCGCCCGAGCAGTACTTC
TRBV11-2	TRBD1	TRBJ1-2	-	CASSGRDRETYTF	TGTGCCAGCAGCGGCCGGGACAGGGAGACTTACACCTTC
TRBV6-6	-	TRBJ1-3	-	CASSYTRGLSGNTIYF	TGTGCCAGCAGTTACACAAGAGGGTTATCTGGAAACACCATATATTTT
TRBV25-1	-	TRBJ2-7	-	CASSRGAGVKGRNEQYF	TGTGCCAGCAGCAGGGGGGCAGGGGTGAAGGGGCGAAACGAGCAGTACTTC
TRBV7-2	-	TRBJ1-4	-	CASSRFVGTNEKLFF	TGTGCCAGCAGCCGATTCGTGGGGACAAATGAAAAACTGTTTTTT
TRBV7-8	-	TRBJ1-5	once	CASSPAGPNNQPQHF	TGTGCCAGCAGCCCAGCGGGACCGAACAATCAGCCCCAGCATTTT
TRBV9	-	TRBJ1-5	once	CASSPGDRYNQPQHF	TGTGCCAGCAGCCCAGGCGACCGATACAATCAGCCCCAGCATTTT
TRBV7-2	-	TRBJ2-4	-	CASSIDISKNIQYF	TGTGCCAGCAGCATAGACATAAGCAAAAACATTCAGTACTTC
TRBV9	-	TRBJ1-5	-	CASSFTGRNQPQHF	TGTGCCAGCAGCTTCACCGGGCGCAATCAGCCCCAGCATTTT
TRBV21-1	-	TRBJ2-7	once	CASSKWGYEQYF	TGTGCCAGCAGCAAATGGGGTTACGAGCAGTACTTC
TRBV7-8	TRBD2	TRBJ2-5	-	CASSPRTSGRLETQYF	TGTGCCAGCAGCCCACGGACTAGCGGGAGGCTGGAGACCCAGTACTTC